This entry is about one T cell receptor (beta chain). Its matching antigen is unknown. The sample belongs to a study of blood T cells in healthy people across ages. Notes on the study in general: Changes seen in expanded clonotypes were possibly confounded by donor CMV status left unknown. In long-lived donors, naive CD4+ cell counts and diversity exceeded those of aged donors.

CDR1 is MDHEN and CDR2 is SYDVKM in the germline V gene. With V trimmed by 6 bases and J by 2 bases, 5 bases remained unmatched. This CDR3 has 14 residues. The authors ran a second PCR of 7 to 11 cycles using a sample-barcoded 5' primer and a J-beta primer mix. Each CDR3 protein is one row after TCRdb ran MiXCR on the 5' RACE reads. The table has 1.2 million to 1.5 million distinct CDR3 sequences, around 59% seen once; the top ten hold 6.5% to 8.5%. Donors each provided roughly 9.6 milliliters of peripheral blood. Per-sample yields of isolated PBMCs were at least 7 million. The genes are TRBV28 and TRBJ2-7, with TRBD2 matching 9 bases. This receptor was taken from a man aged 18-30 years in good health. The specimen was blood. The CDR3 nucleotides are TGTGCCAGCAGATTAGCGGGAGTGACCTACGAGCAGTACTTC. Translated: CASRLAGVTYEQYF.